This is a list of T cell receptor beta chains from one sample in a study of blood T cell repertoires in COVID-19. Libraries were prepared by immunoSEQ multiplex PCR; TCRdb keeps only in-frame clonotypes and omits some of them. The data contain around 240,000 clones, 85% to 90% of them singletons. The sample taken for sequencing was PBMCs or T cells enriched from blood (not recorded which). The origin of the receptors is a man in his fifties or sixties who had been exposed to COVID-19. Both conserved end residues are part of each CDR3. D genes are given only for firm matches. Some rows mark clone size as missing; the rest say once, few, many or name a class of expanded clone.

D	size	V	J	DNA	CDR3
.	.	TRBV15	TRBJ2-7	TGTGCCACCAGCAATTATAACAGACCATTCATACACTCCTACGAGCAGTACTTC	CATSNYNRPFIHSYEQYF
.	few	TRBV6-5	TRBJ1-2	TGTGCCAGCAGTTATAGTGCGGCTAGAGATGGCTACACCTTC	CASSYSAARDGYTF
TRBD1	.	TRBV5-1	TRBJ1-6	TGCGCCAGCAGCTTGGCCCCCCAGACAGGGGATAATTCACCCCTCCACTTT	CASSLAPQTGDNSPLHF
TRBD1	.	TRBV4-2	TRBJ1-2	TGTGCCAGCAGCCACCCGGGACAGGGGAGCCTATCCTATGGCTACACCTTC	CASSHPGQGSLSYGYTF
TRBD2	.	TRBV10-3	TRBJ2-1	TGTGCCATCATGCTAGCGGGAGGCCTATACAATGAGCAGTTCTTC	CAIMLAGGLYNEQFF
TRBD1	few	TRBV4-2	TRBJ1-5	TGTGCCAGCAGCCAAAAAGGGACAGCCTATAGCAATCAGCCCCAGCATTTT	CASSQKGTAYSNQPQHF
.	.	TRBV5-1	TRBJ1-6	TGCGCCAGCAGCTCGGGGGGGGATTCACCCCTCCACTTT	CASSSGGDSPLHF
TRBD2	.	TRBV5-6	TRBJ2-5	TGTGCCAGCAGCTTGGGACTAGCGGGAATGGAGACCCAGTACTTC	CASSLGLAGMETQYF
.	.	TRBV3-1/TRBV3-2	TRBJ2-1	TGTGCCAGCACCCCAAAGGGAGCTGGTGAGCAGTTCTTC	CASTPKGAGEQFF
.	.	TRBV5-1	TRBJ1-2	TGCGCCAGCAGTTTCGGTGAAAACTATGGCTACACCTTC	CASSFGENYGYTF
.	few	TRBV18	TRBJ1-2	TGTGCCAGCTCACCATCATTGCAGGGTAACTATGGCTACACCTTC	CASSPSLQGNYGYTF
TRBD1	.	TRBV5-8	TRBJ1-1	TGTGCCAGCAGACGGACAGGGCAAGGATACACTGAAGCTTTCTTT	CASRRTGQGYTEAFF
TRBD2	.	TRBV24-1	TRBJ2-1	TGTGCCACCAGTGATCGTAGCGGGAGGGCCTCCTACAATGAGCAGTTCTTC	CATSDRSGRASYNEQFF
.	.	TRBV7-9	TRBJ2-1	TGTGCCAGCAGCCCTCCGGGGAGCGGGTACAATGAGCAGTTCTTC	CASSPPGSGYNEQFF
.	.	TRBV7-9	TRBJ1-6	TGTGCCAGCAGCTTAGGGGCAGGGGATACTTCACCCCTCCACTTT	CASSLGAGDTSPLHF
TRBD2	.	TRBV5-1	TRBJ2-5	TGCGCCAGCAGCTTGGCGGGGGGTCAAGAGACCCAGTACTTC	CASSLAGGQETQYF
TRBD1	.	TRBV9	TRBJ2-2	TGTGCCAGCAGCCCCCAGGGGGCGAACACCGGGGAGCTGTTTTTT	CASSPQGANTGELFF
.	.	TRBV6-6	TRBJ1-2	TGTGCCGGACAAGGGGGGGTATATGGCTACACCTTC	CAGQGGVYGYTF
.	.	TRBV6-5	TRBJ2-5	TGTGCCAGCAGTTACAGCAGGGGCAAGGGGGAGACCCAGTACTTC	CASSYSRGKGETQYF
.	.	TRBV2	TRBJ1-6	TGTGCCAGCACTCAGGGATCGCCCCTCCACTTT	CASTQGSPLHF
TRBD2	.	TRBV3-1/TRBV3-2	TRBJ2-3	TGTGCCAGCAGCCAGGGCCGGGGGGAAACAGATACGCAGTATTTT	CASSQGRGETDTQYF
.	.	TRBV6-5	TRBJ2-3	TGTGCCAGCAGCTCCAAACTAGTTTCCACAGATACGCAGTATTTT	CASSSKLVSTDTQYF
.	.	TRBV28	TRBJ1-1	.	CASSTSGGRTEAFF
TRBD2	few	TRBV5-6	TRBJ2-1	TGTGCCAGCAGCGAGGGGACTAGCGGAACCTACAATGAGCAGTTCTTC	CASSEGTSGTYNEQFF
.	.	TRBV5-1	TRBJ1-4	TGCGCCAGCAGCTTGCGAACAGGCTGGGAAAAACTGTTTTTT	CASSLRTGWEKLFF
TRBD2	.	TRBV27	TRBJ2-2	TGTGCCAGCAGAATACTAGCGACGGGCACCGGGGAGCTGTTTTTT	CASRILATGTGELFF
TRBD1	once	TRBV5-1	TRBJ1-3	TGCGCCAGCTCAGGGGGGACTGGAAACACCATATATTTT	CASSGGTGNTIYF
.	.	TRBV10-2	TRBJ1-2	TGCGCCAGCAGAGAACAGTGGGATGGCTACACCTTC	CASREQWDGYTF
.	.	TRBV12-3/TRBV12-4	TRBJ1-5	TGTGCCAGCGGGCTGGTAGGCAATCAGCCCCAGCATTTT	CASGLVGNQPQHF